Presented here are 28 T cell receptor beta chains from one specimen sequenced in a study of blood T cell repertoires in COVID-19 (dated by TCRdb to 2020 to 2022). Libraries were built with the immunoSEQ multiplex PCR assay. TCRdb carries this immuneACCESS record with in-frame sequences only. Its versions omit some clonotypes, under half of them owing to an unresolved V gene in the studies checked, with the rest unexplained. Counted in this sample were about 140,000 clones; approximately 85% of them appeared once. The ten top clones hold less than 5% of the sample. Sequencing was carried out using peripheral blood. The receptor source for this set is a woman aged 80 or older with acute or convalescent COVID-19.

This clone has just a few counts. J is TRBJ1-6 and V is TRBV5-5; a weak D match, TRBD1 (5 bases). The length of the CDR3 is 16 residues. Trimming pared 4 bases from V and 0 bases from J, leaving 11 bases between. Per the germline V gene, CDR1 is SGHKS and CDR2 is YYEKEE (reference sequence). Written as DNA, the CDR3 is TGTGCCAGCAGCGGGACGGGGGACTCCTATAATTCACCCCTCCACTTT. Encoded protein: CASSGTGDSYNSPLHF. The full variable domain, with the rest looked up from reference TRBV5-5 and TRBJ1-6, is DAGVTQSPTHLIKTRGQQVTLRCSPISGHKSVSWYQQVLGQGPQFIFQYYEKEERGRGNFPDRFSARQFPNYSSELNVNALLLGDSALYLCASSGTGDSYNSPLHFGNGTRLTVT.

The chain's CDR3 is CASRSGGSEQFF. In nucleotides, the CDR3 is TGTGCCAGCAGGTCCGGGGGTAGTGAGCAGTTCTTC. The chain links TRBV11-3 to TRBJ2-1; D possibly corresponds to TRBD2 (6 bases). CDR1 is SGHNT and CDR2 is YENEEA in the germline V gene. The CDR3 consists of 12 residues. Trimming removed 6 bases from V and 9 bases from J, with 12 bases in between.

The chain recombines TRBV28 with TRBJ2-2, with 10 nucleotides matching TRBD2. The junction had 3 bases not matched to a gene; V was cut back by 2 bases and J by 6 bases. The CDR3 length is 15 residues. Germline V gene data show CDR1 as MDHEN and CDR2 as SYDVKM. Written as DNA, the CDR3 is TGTGCCAGCAGTTTAGTGCTAGCGGGGGCCGGGGAGCTGTTTTTT. This gives the protein CASSLVLAGAGELFF.

The chain recombines TRBV28 with TRBJ2-6, with 7 bases that match TRBD1. This CDR3 is 15 amino acids long. The V segment lost 11 bases and the J segment 0 bases; nucleotides outside the gene matches: 7. CDR1 is MDHEN, CDR2 SYDVKM, per germline. The chain's CDR3 is CASRTGASGANVLTF. Written as DNA, the CDR3 is TGTGCCTCCAGAACAGGGGCCTCTGGGGCCAACGTCCTGACTTTC. Full variable domain (missing parts from reference TRBV28 and TRBJ2-6): DVKVTQSSRYLVKRTGEKVFLECVQDMDHENMFWYRQDPGLGLRLIYFSYDVKMKEKGDIPEGYSVSREKKERFSLILESASTNQTSMYLCASRTGASGANVLTFGAGSRLTVL.

This chain links TRBV27 with TRBJ2-1; D is undetermined. Trimming cost V 5 bases and J 2 bases, with 7 bases left between them. The CDR3 length is 13 residues. Germline V gene lookup returns CDR1 MNHEY and CDR2 SMNVEV (reference sequence). As DNA, the CDR3 is TGTGCCAGCAGTCCTCCCCCCTACAATGAGCAGTTCTTC. Encoded protein: CASSPPPYNEQFF.

The chain is built from TRBV5-1 and TRBJ2-1; D perhaps matches TRBD2 (5 bases). The V gene lost 0 bases and the J gene lost 0 bases, with 16 bases spanning the gap. The CDR3 is made up of 18 amino acids. Germline-derived CDR1 and CDR2 are SGHRS and YFSETQ. The CDR3 DNA reads as TGCGCCAGCAGCTTGGGCTCTAGGACGGGAAACTCCTACAATGAGCAGTTCTTC. This encodes CASSLGSRTGNSYNEQFF.

The genes are TRBV4-1 and TRBJ1-1; D uncertain. Looked up from germline, CDR1 is MGHRA and CDR2 is YSYEKL. V lost 2 bases, J lost 4 bases, and 20 bases lay in between. There are 17 residues in the CDR3. CDR3: CASSQLSLDVRGTEAFF. The DNA of the CDR3 is TGCGCCAGCAGCCAACTTTCACTGGACGTGCGGGGCACTGAAGCTTTCTTT.

J is TRBJ2-3 and V is TRBV4-1; D perhaps matches TRBD2 (6 bases). The V and J ends lost 4 bases and 0 bases respectively, with 26 bases between them. CDR1 MGHRA and CDR2 YSYEKL come from the germline V gene. CDR3 length equals 20 residues. The CDR3 is CASSPRFIGGTTSSTDTQYF. The CDR3 DNA is TGCGCCAGCAGCCCGCGTTTTATCGGCGGGACGACCTCTAGCACAGATACGCAGTATTTT.

V and J are TRBV10-3 and TRBJ1-1; possibly TRBD1 for D (5 bases). Germline-derived CDR1 and CDR2 are ENHRY and SYGVKD. The ends were cut back, 8 bases at V and 3 bases at J, with 13 bases in the middle. The CDR3 length is 13 residues. The CDR3, as DNA: TGTGCCATCGGCGACAGTAAATACACTGAAGCTTTCTTT. It yields the protein CAIGDSKYTEAFF.

There are many counts of this clone. The rearrangement links TRBV2 to TRBJ1-1, with D maybe TRBD1 (5 bases). V was cut by 1 base and J by 10 bases, with 10 bases left in between. There are 12 residues in the CDR3. Germline CDR1 SNHLY, CDR2 FYNNEI. CDR3 amino acids: CASSEDGARAFF. The DNA for the CDR3 is TGTGCCAGCAGTGAAGATGGGGCAAGAGCTTTCTTT. Supplemented by reference TRBV2 and TRBJ1-1, the full variable domain reads EPEVTQTPSHQVTQMGQEVILRCVPISNHLYFYWYRQILGQKVEFLVSFYNNEISEKSEIFDDQFSVERPDGSNFTLKIRSTKLEDSAMYFCASSEDGARAFFGQGTRLTVV.

The sample holds one count of this clone. The V call is TRBV6-5, the J call TRBJ2-7; D not certain. Germline V gene sequence: CDR1 MNHEY, CDR2 SVGAGI. The length of the CDR3 is 12 residues. V dropped 7 bases and J dropped 7 bases, with 14 bases sitting between them. CDR3 nucleotides: TGTGCCAGCATCGAGCCTATTATGGAGCAGTACTTC. This translates into CASIEPIMEQYF.

CDR3 protein: CASSLESPSVDTQYF. In nucleotides, the CDR3 is TGCGCCAGCAGCTTGGAATCTCCTAGCGTGGATACGCAGTATTTT. V and J are TRBV5-1 and TRBJ2-3; tentatively, D is TRBD2 (6 bases). The V and J ends lost 0 bases and 6 bases respectively, with 14 bases between them. CDR1 and CDR2 from the germline V gene are SGHRS and YFSETQ. The CDR3 runs 15 residues. Full variable domain (outside the CDR3, taken from reference TRBV5-1 and TRBJ2-3): KAGVTQTPRYLIKTRGQQVTLSCSPISGHRSVSWYQQTPGQGLQFLFEYFSETQRNKGNFPGRFSGRQFSNSRSEMNVSTLELGDSALYLCASSLESPSVDTQYFGPGTRLTVL.

V is TRBV7-7 and J is TRBJ2-5; D is perhaps TRBD2 (6 bases). Trimming pared 8 bases from V and 4 bases from J, leaving 14 bases between. CDR1 is SSHAT and CDR2 is FNYEAQ in the germline V gene (reference sequence). CDR3 length: 13 amino acids. CDR3 DNA sequence: TGTGCCAGCCGGACGGGGGTACGAGAGACCCAGTACTTC. This gives the protein CASRTGVRETQYF.

The gene calls are TRBV3-1 (or the pseudogene TRBV3-2) and TRBJ1-1; tentatively, D is TRBD1 (5 bases). Trimming left V 8 bases short and J 6 bases short, with 10 bases between. Germline loops: CDR1 LGHDT, CDR2 YNNKEL (reference sequence). The CDR3 has 11 amino acids. The CDR3 nucleotides read TGTGCCAGCGGAGGGGTTGCTGAAGCTTTCTTT. Protein: CASGGVAEAFF.

This rearrangement joins TRBV5-1 to TRBJ1-1, with no clear D. Trimming removed 2 bases at V and 4 bases at J, with 15 bases between. The CDR3 totals 15 residues. Per germline, CDR1 SGHRS and CDR2 YFSETQ. The CDR3 nucleotides are TGCGCCAGCAGCTTAGGTCCGTCGGGGAGCACTGAAGCTTTCTTT. This translates into CASSLGPSGSTEAFF. The full variable domain, rest sourced from reference TRBV5-1 and TRBJ1-1, is KAGVTQTPRYLIKTRGQQVTLSCSPISGHRSVSWYQQTPGQGLQFLFEYFSETQRNKGNFPGRFSGRQFSNSRSEMNVSTLELGDSALYLCASSLGPSGSTEAFFGQGTRLTVV.

This sequence joins TRBV2 and TRBJ2-1; D is undetermined. V lost 4 bases and J 1 base, leaving 14 bases between the germline ends. Germline-derived CDR1 and CDR2 are SNHLY and FYNNEI. This CDR3 is 16 amino acids long. CDR3: CASSGPAVRSYNEQFF. CDR3 bases: TGTGCCAGCAGTGGCCCGGCGGTTCGATCCTACAATGAGCAGTTCTTC.

The genes are TRBV4-1 and TRBJ2-5, with D maybe TRBD1 (5 bases). The CDR3 runs to 15 residues. With 0 bases removed from V and 1 base from J, the gap between germline ends came to 9 bases. Germline assignment: CDR1 MGHRA and CDR2 YSYEKL. The DNA of the CDR3 is TGCGCCAGCAGCCAAGATACAACAGGCCAAGAGACCCAGTACTTC. Amino acid sequence: CASSQDTTGQETQYF.

This clone was seen once. This rearrangement joins TRBV28 to TRBJ2-1; D might be TRBD1 (5 bases). V was clipped by 3 bases and J by 10 bases, with 13 bases between them. The CDR3 has 13 amino acids. Germline CDR1 and CDR2: MDHEN and SYDVKM. CDR3 nucleotide sequence: TGTGCCAGCAGTTTCGCTCTGGGGCGGGAGCAGTTCTTC. Amino acid sequence: CASSFALGREQFF.

V and J are TRBV2 and TRBJ1-5, with D maybe TRBD1 (5 bases). The CDR3 contains 14 residues. V was trimmed by 8 bases and J by 1 base, leaving 12 bases between them. Germline V gene sequence: CDR1 SNHLY, CDR2 FYNNEI. In DNA form, the CDR3 reads TGTGCCAGCGGGCAGGGTAGAAGCAATCAGCCCCAGCATTTT. Translated, it gives CASGQGRSNQPQHF.

This clone was counted only a few times. V and J are TRBV5-6 and TRBJ2-2; possible D gene TRBD2, 6 bases. Trimming took 0 bases from V and 3 from J, leaving 9 bases between them. The CDR3 totals 15 residues. CDR1 SGHDT and CDR2 YYEEEE come from the germline V gene. The CDR3 spells CASSLDRGYTGELFF. For the CDR3, the DNA is TGTGCCAGCAGCTTGGATCGGGGGTACACCGGGGAGCTGTTTTTT.

V and J are TRBV6-5 and TRBJ2-1; tentatively, D is TRBD2 (6 bases). V was shortened by 2 bases and J by 4 bases, with 12 bases between the two germline ends. Germline lookup yields CDR1 MNHEY and CDR2 SVGAGI. CDR3 length: 15 residues. The CDR3: CASSYRLTSYNEQFF. The CDR3, as DNA: TGTGCCAGCAGTTACCGCCTGACTAGTTACAATGAGCAGTTCTTC.

The chain links TRBV5-1 to TRBJ2-4, with 11 bases aligning to TRBD1. With V trimmed by 4 bases and J by 9 bases, 6 bases remained unmatched. In germline, CDR1 is SGHRS, CDR2 YFSETQ. This CDR3 region has 14 residues. The CDR3 region is CASSPSGTGGIQYF. CDR3 in DNA: TGCGCCAGCAGCCCATCCGGGACAGGGGGCATTCAGTACTTC.

This sequence joins TRBV11-1 and TRBJ2-3; 7 bases match TRBD1. The CDR3 is 14 amino acids. The V and J ends lost 3 bases and 5 bases, in that order; junction bases with no gene match: 5. The germline V gene encodes CDR1 SGHAT and CDR2 FQDESV (reference sequence). The CDR3 region has the DNA TGTGCCAGCAGCTTGTGGGACAGTAGAGATACGCAGTATTTT. It is translated as CASSLWDSRDTQYF. Supplemented by reference TRBV11-1 and TRBJ2-3, the full variable domain reads EAEVAQSPRYKITEKSQAVAFWCDPISGHATLYWYRQILGQGPELLVQFQDESVVDDSQLPKDRFSAERLKGVDSTLKIQPAELGDSAMYLCASSLWDSRDTQYFGPGTRLTVL.

The chain carries TRBV7-8 and TRBJ2-1, with a tentative D call TRBD2 (5 bases). Germline CDR1 and CDR2: SGHVS and FQNEAQ. Trimming took 4 bases from V and 5 from J, leaving 9 bases between them. The CDR3 totals 13 residues. CDR3 nucleotides: TGTGCCAGCAGCTCCGGACTCAACAATGAGCAGTTCTTC. This codes for CASSSGLNNEQFF.

J is TRBJ1-5 and V is TRBV18; 7 bases map to TRBD1. Trimming took 2 bases from V and 2 from J; bases not matched to a gene: 9. There are 17 residues in the CDR3. Germline CDR1 KGHSH, CDR2 LQKENI. Written as DNA, the CDR3 is TGTGCCAGCTCACCAACAGGGGTGGGCTCGGGCAATCAGCCCCAGCATTTT. Amino acids: CASSPTGVGSGNQPQHF.

This rearrangement joins TRBV3-1 (or the pseudogene TRBV3-2) to TRBJ2-2; 7 bases fit TRBD2. CDR3 length: 17 residues. J gave up 4 bases and V 0 bases, and 8 bases lay outside the gene matches. Germline V gene data show CDR1 as LGHDT and CDR2 as YNNKEL (reference sequence). CDR3 bases: TGTGCCAGCAGCCAAGATCTGGGAGGGATTGTCACCGGGGAGCTGTTTTTT. Its protein is CASSQDLGGIVTGELFF.

V usage is TRBV28 and J usage is TRBJ2-5; TRBD1 matches 9 bases. V trimming: 9 bases; J trimming: 2 bases; junction bases outside the gene matches: 4. Germline V gives CDR1 MDHEN, CDR2 SYDVKM. The CDR3 has 13 residues. CDR3 coding DNA: TGTGCCAGTGGGACAGGGACACAAGAGACCCAGTACTTC. Protein product: CASGTGTQETQYF. The whole variable domain, filled in from reference TRBV28 and TRBJ2-5, reads DVKVTQSSRYLVKRTGEKVFLECVQDMDHENMFWYRQDPGLGLRLIYFSYDVKMKEKGDIPEGYSVSREKKERFSLILESASTNQTSMYLCASGTGTQETQYFGPGTRLLVL.

The CDR3 DNA reads as TGTGCCAGCAGCCCAAGCGAAAAACTGTTTTTT. It yields the protein CASSPSEKLFF. This rearrangement joins TRBV7-2 to TRBJ1-4; D is undetermined. The CDR3 totals 11 residues. Trimming removed 5 bases from V and 8 bases from J, with 6 bases in between. Per germline, CDR1 SGHTA and CDR2 FQGNSA.